One and the same sample provided the 7 T cell receptor beta chains below, sequenced in a study of long-term antiretroviral therapy in people with HIV. The libraries were made with immunoSEQ v3.0 at survey level. Measured with immunoSEQ multiplex PCR; TCRdb has only the in-frame clones, and not every one. The sample contains more than 20,000 clones, 81% of which appear only once. The sample here was unsorted PBMCs, taken 4.4 years after starting antiretroviral therapy. The receptors here all came from a man aged 25-40 years with HIV.

The V and J genes are TRBV5-1 and TRBJ2-6; no clear D. The germline V gene encodes CDR1 SGHRS and CDR2 YFSETQ. The CDR3 totals 15 residues. V lost 4 bases, J lost 2 bases, and 10 bases lay in between. Here the CDR3 reads CASSPRGPGANVLTF. The CDR3 DNA reads TGCGCCAGCAGCCCCCGTGGCCCTGGGGCCAACGTCCTGACTTTC.

V is TRBV6-5 and J is TRBJ1-2; TRBD1 is a possible D gene (6 bases). V was cut by 3 bases and J by 6 bases, with 20 bases left in between. From germline, CDR1 is MNHEY and CDR2 SVGAGI. This CDR3 has 16 residues. As DNA, the CDR3 is TGTGCCAGCAGTTATCGCGGCGTCACAGGGAGGGATGGCTACACCTTC. It codes for CASSYRGVTGRDGYTF.

This clone has just a few counts. The chain carries TRBV5-1 and TRBJ2-7; either TRBD1 or TRBD2 may fit D (5 bases each). Trimming left V 4 bases short and J 2 bases short, with 13 bases between. Germline CDR1 SGHRS, CDR2 YFSETQ. The CDR3 totals 14 residues. The CDR3: CASSPRDGTYEQYF. The CDR3 DNA is TGCGCCAGCAGCCCCCGGGACGGTACCTACGAGCAGTACTTC.

This chain joins TRBV7-9 and TRBJ1-1; maybe TRBD1 (6 bases). Per the germline V gene, CDR1 is SEHNR and CDR2 is FQNEAQ (reference sequence). The CDR3 covers 14 residues. V gave up 3 bases and J gave up 10 bases, with 18 bases separating them. CDR3 residues: CASSFGAGGSGAFF. The DNA for the CDR3 is TGTGCCAGCAGCTTTGGGGCCGGGGGCTCGGGAGCTTTCTTT.

J is TRBJ2-7 and V is TRBV27; a weak D match, TRBD2 (5 bases). V was pared by 6 bases and J by 3 bases, with 15 bases between. The CDR3 is made up of 14 amino acids. From germline, CDR1 is MNHEY and CDR2 SMNVEV (reference sequence). The CDR3: CASSRDAGLYEQYF. DNA of the CDR3: TGTGCCAGCAGCCGAGACGCGGGCCTCTACGAGCAGTACTTC.

The rearrangement uses TRBV29-1 and TRBJ1-1; 9 nucleotides align to TRBD1. Per germline, CDR1 SQVTM and CDR2 ANQGSEA. J was trimmed by 2 bases and V by 8 bases; bases with no gene match: 6. The CDR3 sequence is 13 residues long. CDR3 nucleotides: TGCAGCACCAAAACAGGGGGCAACACTGAAGCTTTCTTT. Encoded protein: CSTKTGGNTEAFF.

The chain uses TRBV19 and TRBJ1-5; possible D gene TRBD1, 5 bases. Germline CDR1 and CDR2: LNHDA and SQIVND (reference sequence). V was pared by 4 bases and J by 6 bases, with 13 bases between. CDR3 length: 14 residues. For the CDR3, the DNA is TGTGCCAGTAGTAGGGTCAGGGACTTTCAGCCCCAGCATTTT. This codes for CASSRVRDFQPQHF.